The T cell receptor beta chain under discussion was sequenced for a study of blood T cell repertoires in COVID-19. Across the study: Sources were T cells, B-cell-depleted T cells, or PBMCs; the material itself was cDNA or gDNA.

Original handling: Amplification with reference gene primers provided the estimates of nucleated cell counts. The method was immunoSEQ multiplex PCR; TCRdb's version includes in-frame clones alone and lacks a portion of them. V and J calls and clone size are those listed in that table; D and trimming were worked out from the DNA. The sample has roughly 200,000 clones; 75% to 80% are singletons. The CDR3 covers 15 residues. The germline V gene encodes CDR1 LNHDA and CDR2 SQIVND (reference sequence). V shed 3 bases and J shed 6 bases, with 16 bases lying between them. This sequence joins TRBV19 and TRBJ2-3; perhaps TRBD2 as D (6 bases). The sample consisted of peripheral blood. This TCR came from a woman in her fifties or sixties with active or convalescent COVID-19. CDR3 loop: CASSMSRGAPDTQYF. The CDR3 DNA reads TGTGCCAGTAGTATGAGTCGCGGGGCCCCCGATACGCAGTATTTT.